The entry that follows covers one T cell receptor (beta chain) sequence. Its antigen is undetermined. This sample was included in a study of CD8+CD57+ T cells in acquired aplastic anemia. As for the study in general: Sorted CD4+ plus CD8+ cells gave DNA averaging roughly 3.5 ug. The study obtained 9.5 million to 12 million reads on average for CD4+ cells from healthy donors.

Genomic DNA, serving as template, underwent TCR beta VDJ and CDR3 profiling. Each CDR3 protein gets one entry after TCRdb re-called the reads with MiXCR. The sample has about 170,000 distinct CDR3 sequences, about 60% seen once; the top ten hold about 48%. The length of the CDR3 is 15 residues. Trimming removed 0 bases from V and 4 bases from J, with 12 bases in between. Per the germline V gene, CDR1 is LNHDA and CDR2 is SQIVND (reference sequence). Findings of the study overall: Between the patient and control groups, CD8+ Simpson's diversity did not differ significantly. About 29 sequences, all CD8+ CDR3, were shared between patients and controls.

Sequenced material: sorted CD4+, CD8+, or CD8+CD57+ T cells (not recorded which) from PBMCs. This clonotype was obtained from a human donor in good health. J is TRBJ1-2 and V is TRBV19; TRBD1 is a possible D gene (6 bases). The CDR3 reads CASSIDLWDIYGYTF. For the CDR3, the DNA is TGTGCCAGTAGTATAGATCTATGGGACATCTATGGCTACACCTTC.